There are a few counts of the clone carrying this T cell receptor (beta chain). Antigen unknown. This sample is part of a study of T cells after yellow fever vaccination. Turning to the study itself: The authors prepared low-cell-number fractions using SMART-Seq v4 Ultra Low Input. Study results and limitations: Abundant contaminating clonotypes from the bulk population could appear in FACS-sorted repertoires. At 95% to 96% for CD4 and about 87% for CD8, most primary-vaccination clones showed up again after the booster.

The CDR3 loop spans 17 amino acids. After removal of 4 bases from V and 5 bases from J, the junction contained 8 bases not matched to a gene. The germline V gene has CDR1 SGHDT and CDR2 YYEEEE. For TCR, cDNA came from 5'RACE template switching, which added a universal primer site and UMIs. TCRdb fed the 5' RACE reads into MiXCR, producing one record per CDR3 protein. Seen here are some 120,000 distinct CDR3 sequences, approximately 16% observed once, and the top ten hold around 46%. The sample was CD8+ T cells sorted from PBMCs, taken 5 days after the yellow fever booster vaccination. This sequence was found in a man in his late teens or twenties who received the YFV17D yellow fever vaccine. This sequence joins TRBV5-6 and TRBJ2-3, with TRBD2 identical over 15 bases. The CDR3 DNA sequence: TGTGCCAGCAGCCAAGGACTAGCGGGGGGGCGTCAAGATACGCAGTATTTT. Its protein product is CASSQGLAGGRQDTQYF.